This TCR beta chain was sequenced for a study of spatial heterogeneity in lung cancer. Each CDR3 protein is one row after TCRdb ran MiXCR on the 5' RACE reads. The table includes 85,000 to 100,000 distinct CDR3 sequences, just under 20% detected once. There are a few counts of this clonotype. The CDR3 runs 13 residues. After removal of 0 bases from V and 16 bases from J, the junction contained 7 bases not matched to a gene. CDR1 is LGHDT, CDR2 YNNKEL, per germline (reference sequence). Time point in this sample: blood at routine non-recurrence follow-up after resection. V gene TRBV3-1 combines with J gene TRBJ2-1; 9 bases are shared with TRBD2. The receptor was isolated from a male donor with early-stage non-small cell lung cancer. The specimen comprised PBMCs, sampled at follow-up. For the CDR3, the DNA is TGTGCCAGCAGCCAAGACCAGCGGGGGGCCAAATTCTTC. Encoded protein: CASSQDQRGAKFF.